These 30 T cell receptor beta chains were all obtained from the same sample, sequenced in a study of blood T cell repertoires in COVID-19. Method: immunoSEQ multiplex PCR; TCRdb's copy keeps in-frame clones and lacks some. In the table there are approximately 300,000 clones, 85% of which are singletons. Sequenced sample: PBMCs or T cells enriched from blood (not recorded which). Source of these receptors: a woman in her 30s who had been exposed to COVID-19.

This chain links TRBV6-5 with TRBJ2-7; 7 nucleotides match TRBD1. With V trimmed by 3 bases and J by 2 bases, 7 bases remained unmatched. The germline V gene has CDR1 MNHEY and CDR2 SVGAGI. This CDR3 is 15 amino acids long. CDR3 nucleotides: TGTGCCAGCAGTTATAATGTACAGGGGACCTACGAGCAGTACTTC. This sequence encodes CASSYNVQGTYEQYF.

J is TRBJ1-5 and V is TRBV28; 9 nucleotides agree with TRBD1. The length of the CDR3 is 16 residues. V shed 6 bases and J 5 bases; nucleotides not matched to a gene: 11. Germline CDR1 and CDR2: MDHEN and SYDVKM. CDR3 residues: CASRLFWWTGDQPQHF. CDR3 DNA: TGTGCCAGCAGGCTTTTCTGGTGGACAGGGGATCAGCCCCAGCATTTT.

The V gene is TRBV7-8, the J gene TRBJ2-5, with TRBD2 matching 7 bases. This CDR3 is 16 amino acids long. The germline V gene encodes CDR1 SGHVS and CDR2 FQNEAQ. The J segment lost 4 bases and the V segment lost 0 bases, leaving 8 bases of the junction unmatched. CDR3 protein: CASSLAGGRIRETQYF. CDR3 bases: TGTGCCAGCAGCTTAGCGGGGGGGAGGATAAGAGAGACCCAGTACTTC.

The chain links TRBV18 to TRBJ2-3, with TRBD2 identical over 10 bases. J gave up 4 bases and V 3 bases, and 7 bases lay outside the gene matches. The germline V gene encodes CDR1 KGHSH and CDR2 LQKENI. This CDR3 is built from 16 residues. The CDR3 protein is CASSPASGGVSDTQYF. In DNA, the CDR3 is TGTGCCAGCTCACCGGCTAGCGGGGGCGTCTCAGATACGCAGTATTTT.

As for this clone: A junction end diverges from the germline sequence, so it may reflect a read error. The genes are TRBV18 and TRBJ1-5, with D unclear. The CDR3 covers 13 residues. Germline values: CDR1 KGHSH, CDR2 LQKENI. The CDR3 nucleotides are TGTGCCAGCTCACTAAATCGAGATCAACCCCAGCATTTT. Translation gives CASSLNRDQPQHF.

The chain combines TRBV5-4 with TRBJ1-1; D not certain. Trimming shortened V by 6 bases and J by 4 bases, and 19 bases separated the two germline ends. The CDR3 totals 15 residues. Looked up from germline, CDR1 is SGHNT and CDR2 is YYREEE (reference sequence). The CDR3 spells CASNKPWESSTEAFF. The CDR3 nucleotides read TGTGCCAGCAACAAACCCTGGGAGAGCAGCACTGAAGCTTTCTTT. Supplemented by reference TRBV5-4 and TRBJ1-1, the full variable domain reads ETGVTQSPTHLIKTRGQQVTLRCSSQSGHNTVSWYQQALGQGPQFIFQYYREEENGRGNFPPRFSGLQFPNYSSELNVNALELDDSALYLCASNKPWESSTEAFFGQGTRLTVV.

This chain links TRBV15 with TRBJ1-4, with TRBD1 matching 8 bases. V was pared by 3 bases and J by 3 bases, with 3 bases of the junction left unmatched. This CDR3 has 15 residues. Looked up from germline, CDR1 is LNHNV and CDR2 is YYDKDF (reference sequence). CDR3 sequence (DNA): TGTGCCACCAGCAGGGACAGGGATGCTAATGAAAAACTGTTTTTT. Its protein is CATSRDRDANEKLFF.

This sequence joins TRBV30 and TRBJ1-4, with no clear D. In germline, CDR1 is GTSNPN, CDR2 SVGIG (reference sequence). This CDR3 region has 13 residues. Deletions cut 1 base from V and 8 bases from J, with 11 bases between. CDR3 sequence (DNA): TGTGCCTGGAGTGAGGGAGTTGTGGAAAAACTGTTTTTT. This translates into CAWSEGVVEKLFF.

The chain links TRBV7-9 to TRBJ2-6, with D possibly TRBD1 on 5 matching bases. V was pared by 6 bases and J by 0 bases, with 12 bases between. This CDR3 is built from 16 residues. Per the germline V gene, CDR1 is SEHNR and CDR2 is FQNEAQ (reference sequence). CDR3 sequence (DNA): TGTGCCAGCAGACGACAGCTTTTCTCTGGGGCCAACGTCCTGACTTTC. It yields the protein CASRRQLFSGANVLTF.

This clone showed up just once. The chain is built from TRBV19 and TRBJ2-5; 12 positions match TRBD2. Germline values: CDR1 LNHDA, CDR2 SQIVND (reference sequence). The CDR3 length is 16 residues. The ends lost 5 bases at V and 1 base at J; junction bases unmatched: 5. This CDR3 is CASSALAGGFQETQYF. DNA for the CDR3: TGTGCCAGTAGTGCCCTAGCGGGGGGGTTCCAAGAGACCCAGTACTTC.

The CDR3 DNA sequence: TGTGCCAGCAGTGAAATGGGGCGGAGTAATTCACCCCTCCACTTT. It encodes CASSEMGRSNSPLHF. The rearrangement uses TRBV2 and TRBJ1-6; possible D gene TRBD1, 5 bases. This CDR3 has 15 amino acids. In germline, CDR1 is SNHLY, CDR2 FYNNEI. V dropped 2 bases and J dropped 6 bases, with 11 bases sitting between them. Full variable domain (outside the CDR3, taken from reference TRBV2 and TRBJ1-6): EPEVTQTPSHQVTQMGQEVILRCVPISNHLYFYWYRQILGQKVEFLVSFYNNEISEKSEIFDDQFSVERPDGSNFTLKIRSTKLEDSAMYFCASSEMGRSNSPLHFGNGTRLTVT.

This clone was detected only once. V and J are TRBV6-2 or TRBV6-3 and TRBJ2-5, with TRBD2 as a possible D gene (6 bases). This CDR3 spans 12 amino acids. Germline V gene sequence: CDR1 MNHEY, CDR2 SVGEGT. V was trimmed by 5 bases and J by 3 bases, leaving 7 bases between them. CDR3 DNA: TGTGCCAGCAGTCGGACTAAAGAGACCCAGTACTTC. This codes for CASSRTKETQYF.

This clone came up once. The chain uses TRBV6-2 or TRBV6-3 and TRBJ1-6, with 8 bases fitting TRBD1. Germline values: CDR1 MNHEY, CDR2 SVGEGT. The CDR3 runs to 14 residues. The junction had 7 bases not matched to a gene; V was cut back by 6 bases and J by 9 bases. The CDR3 region is CASSPGTGLSPLHF. CDR3 bases: TGTGCCAGCAGCCCCGGGACAGGACTTTCACCCCTCCACTTT.

The chain has TRBV15 and TRBJ1-1; tentatively, D is TRBD1 (5 bases). The germline gives CDR1 LNHNV, CDR2 YYDKDF (reference sequence). V was cut by 1 base and J by 1 base, with 13 bases left in between. The CDR3 is 16 residues long. As DNA, the CDR3 is TGTGCCACCAGCAGAGGGGGGGTGGGGCGGAACACTGAAGCTTTCTTT. This translates into CATSRGGVGRNTEAFF. The entire variable domain, with the rest obtained from reference TRBV15 and TRBJ1-1, is as follows: DAMVIQNPRYQVTQFGKPVTLSCSQTLNHNVMYWYQQKSSQAPKLLFHYYDKDFNNEADTPDNFQSRRPNTSFCFLDIRSPGLGDTAMYLCATSRGGVGRNTEAFFGQGTRLTVV.

To note about this clone: Germline is not matched at one junction end, which may reflect a read error. V usage is TRBV7-2 and J usage is TRBJ1-2; the D gene is possibly TRBD1 (6 bases). This CDR3 comprises 15 residues. Germline V gene lookup returns CDR1 SGHTA and CDR2 FQGNSA. Written as DNA, the CDR3 is TGTGCCAGTAGCTCCCGGGGAGGGGGTGTCTATGGCTACACCTTC. Its protein product is CASSSRGGGVYGYTF.

Notes on this clone: This specimen includes other DNA sequences encoding the same CDR3. The chain carries TRBV5-1 and TRBJ1-1; 7 bases are shared with TRBD1. From germline, CDR1 is SGHRS and CDR2 YFSETQ. This CDR3 spans 14 amino acids. V shed 4 bases, J shed 2 bases, and the junction held 5 bases outside the gene matches. The CDR3 sequence is CASSAGQPNTEAFF. CDR3 in DNA: TGCGCCAGCAGCGCGGGACAGCCTAACACTGAAGCTTTCTTT.

The DNA for the CDR3 is TGCGCCAGCAAAAATAGGGACTCAGATTCGTATGGCTACACCTTC. Its translation is CASKNRDSDSYGYTF. This sequence joins TRBV4-1 and TRBJ1-2; the D gene is possibly TRBD1 (5 bases). Trimming removed 7 bases at V and 5 bases at J, with 20 bases between. This CDR3 contains 15 residues. Germline CDR1 is MGHRA and CDR2 is YSYEKL.

This clone was seen a single time. This sequence joins TRBV23-1 and TRBJ2-3; D perhaps matches TRBD1 (6 bases). TRBV23-1 has ORF status, its function being uncertain. The CDR3 consists of 18 residues. With 2 bases removed from V and 1 base from J, the gap between germline ends came to 19 bases. The CDR3 nucleotides are TGCGCCAGCAGTCAAGGTCCGGACAGTGGGAGCTGCACAGATACGCAGTATTTT. Protein: CASSQGPDSGSCTDTQYF.

V and J are TRBV10-3 and TRBJ1-5, with 7 bases aligning to TRBD1. V dropped 4 bases and J dropped 6; count of bases not matched to a gene: 9. This CDR3 has 15 residues. Germline V gene data show CDR1 as ENHRY and CDR2 as SYGVKD. The CDR3 spells CAISVGRGEGQPQHF. The CDR3 DNA is TGTGCCATCAGTGTGGGCAGGGGGGAAGGTCAGCCCCAGCATTTT.

This clone was seen once. This rearrangement joins TRBV7-2 to TRBJ1-6, with D unclear. V was cut by 0 bases and J by 6 bases, with 9 bases left in between. Germline CDR1 is SGHTA and CDR2 is FQGNSA. The CDR3 has 15 residues. The CDR3 nucleotides read TGTGCCAGCAGCTTAGCGTTTGGAGGTAATTCACCCCTCCACTTT. This codes for CASSLAFGGNSPLHF.

This chain uses TRBV12-3 or TRBV12-4 with TRBJ1-2, with D perhaps TRBD1 (6 bases). V shed 5 bases and J shed 4 bases, with 11 bases lying between them. This CDR3 comprises 13 residues. The CDR3 is CASSPDRSYGYTF. The CDR3 bases are TGTGCCAGCAGTCCCGACAGGTCCTATGGCTACACCTTC.

The chain uses TRBV7-3 and TRBJ2-2, with TRBD2 as a possible D gene (7 bases). Germline V CDR1 and CDR2: SGHTA, FQGTGA. Trimming stripped 6 bases from V and 5 bases from J, with 13 bases between. The CDR3 consists of 14 residues. DNA of the CDR3: TGTGCCAGCAGTACGGGGGGCCGAACCGGGGAGCTGTTTTTT. Amino acids: CASSTGGRTGELFF. The full variable domain, completed using reference TRBV7-3 and TRBJ2-2, is GAGVSQTPSNKVTEKGKYVELRCDPISGHTALYWYRQSLGQGPEFLIYFQGTGAADDSGLPNDRFFAVRPEGSVSTLKIQRTERGDSAVYLCASSTGGRTGELFFGEGSRLTVL.

This clone was recorded once. The V call is TRBV7-2, the J call TRBJ2-1; D may be TRBD2 (5 bases). Trimming left V 5 bases short and J 7 bases short, with 21 bases between. The length of the CDR3 is 16 residues. Germline values: CDR1 SGHTA, CDR2 FQGNSA. CDR3 sequence: CASSPSRLGRGNEQFF. For the CDR3, the DNA is TGTGCCAGCAGCCCCTCCCGACTTGGAAGAGGGAATGAGCAGTTCTTC. The entire variable domain, with the rest obtained from reference TRBV7-2 and TRBJ2-1, is as follows: GAGVSQSPSNKVTEKGKDVELRCDPISGHTALYWYRQSLGQGLEFLIYFQGNSAPDKSGLPSDRFSAERTGGSVSTLTIQRTQQEDSAVYLCASSPSRLGRGNEQFFGPGTRLTVL.

This clone was seen just once. This rearrangement joins TRBV5-1 to TRBJ2-5; 7 positions match TRBD1. Losses at the gene ends were 2 bases for V and 1 base for J; bases not matched to a gene: 8. Germline V gene lookup returns CDR1 SGHRS and CDR2 YFSETQ. The length of the CDR3 is 16 residues. The CDR3: CASSLGYRGAQETQYF. Here the CDR3 DNA reads TGCGCCAGCAGCTTAGGGTACAGGGGAGCCCAAGAGACCCAGTACTTC.

This clone turned up a few times. The chain employs TRBV5-1 and TRBJ2-2; 12 bases agree with TRBD2. Per germline, CDR1 SGHRS and CDR2 YFSETQ. V gave up 4 bases and J gave up 6 bases; unmatched junction bases: 4. The CDR3 has 15 amino acids. CDR3 DNA sequence: TGCGCCAGCAGCCAGACTAGCGGGAGATCCGGGGAGCTGTTTTTT. Its translation is CASSQTSGRSGELFF.

This chain uses TRBV28 with TRBJ1-2; perhaps TRBD1 as D (5 bases). Germline CDR1 MDHEN, CDR2 SYDVKM. The V end was cut by 5 bases, the J end by 2 bases, with 9 bases between. CDR3 length equals 13 residues. CDR3 DNA: TGTGCCAGCAGTAGGGGATTGAACTATGGCTACACCTTC. It encodes CASSRGLNYGYTF.

This chain links TRBV28 with TRBJ2-7; 10 positions agree with TRBD2. Germline CDR1 MDHEN, CDR2 SYDVKM. The CDR3 is made up of 17 amino acids. Losses at the gene ends were 3 bases for V and 4 bases for J; bases not matched to a gene: 12. The CDR3: CASSLSGGARSVYEQYF. Written as DNA, the CDR3 is TGTGCCAGCAGTTTGAGCGGGGGGGCCAGATCGGTGTACGAGCAGTACTTC.

This chain uses TRBV19 with TRBJ1-1; D gene uncertain. V lost 9 bases and J lost 6, with 20 bases in between. The CDR3 consists of 14 residues. CDR1 LNHDA and CDR2 SQIVND come from the germline V gene (reference sequence). The DNA for the CDR3 is TGTGCCAGCCAGATTTCTGGACTGAGGCCTGAAGCTTTCTTT. Encoded protein: CASQISGLRPEAFF. The whole variable domain, remainder taken from reference TRBV19 and TRBJ1-1, is DGGITQSPKYLFRKEGQNVTLSCEQNLNHDAMYWYRQDPGQGLRLIYYSQIVNDFQKGDIAEGYSVSREKKESFPLTVTSAQKNPTAFYLCASQISGLRPEAFFGQGTRLTVV.

This clone turned up a few times. This rearrangement joins TRBV30 to TRBJ2-7; D not resolved. Germline-derived CDR1 and CDR2 are GTSNPN and SVGIG (reference sequence). V lost 5 bases and J 5 bases, leaving 10 bases between the germline ends. CDR3 length equals 11 residues. The CDR3 protein is CAWDARNEQYF. CDR3 nucleotides: TGTGCCTGGGACGCCAGGAACGAGCAGTACTTC.

V usage is TRBV28 and J usage is TRBJ1-2; D is unresolved. The CDR3 covers 18 residues. The V end lost 2 bases, the J end lost 0 bases, and 19 bases lay between the germline ends. Germline V CDR1 and CDR2: MDHEN, SYDVKM. DNA of the CDR3: TGTGCCAGCAGTTTAGCGGGCATAAACACTAAAGCTAACTATGGCTACACCTTC. Protein: CASSLAGINTKANYGYTF.